This T cell receptor (beta chain) was identified in a study of blood T cell repertoires in COVID-19 (dated by TCRdb to 2020 to 2021). With regard to the full study: Samples covering the acute and convalescent phases of COVID-19 were provided by collaborators in the United States, Italy and Spain. The prospective study material was composed of cDNA or gDNA derived from T cells, B-cell-depleted T cells, or PBMCs. The dataset comprised deeply sampled blood TCRbeta repertoires from subjects exposed to, actively infected with, or recovered from COVID-19. The repertoires were made available in a free public database intended to serve as a resource for research on the immune response to SARS-CoV-2. Samples came from the ongoing ImmuneRACE study (first 160 participants) plus 1,254 subjects from 6 global collaborators. The sample metadata nearly always contained a de-identified subject ID, COVID-19 status, age in years and sex. Where available, HLA class I and class II types were obtained from metadata supplied by the sample provider rather than from assay-based typing. The full study reports these points: The quantity of clinical and demographic metadata differed by source and by participant and was supplied without curation.

Regarding this clone: It lacks a known antigen. Base qualities were left out, and no much larger clone turns up one base away.

CDR1 and CDR2 (SQVTM, ANQGSEA) derive from the germline V gene. Its CDR3 holds 13 amino acids, cysteine through phenylalanine. Of the read, only the CDR3 DNA is kept; its 39 bases are in frame from base 1. V has 7 bases trimmed and J has 5 bases trimmed; junction bases matching no gene number 4. TCRbeta CDR3 regions were amplified from genomic DNA using the immunoSEQ Assay, a bias-controlled multiplex PCR. As for the original processing: Nucleated cell counts per sample were estimated from amplification of reference gene primers within the assay. Sequence reads were collapsed and filtered to measure the absolute abundance of every unique TCRbeta CDR3 rearrangement. Productive Simpson clonality was computed per sample as the square root of Simpson's diversity index over productive rearrangements. TCRdb mirrors the immuneACCESS table, restricted to in-frame sequences. Some clones are absent from its copies; in checked studies, under half trace to an unresolved V gene, and the reason for the others is unknown. V and J calls plus clone size are reproduced from that table; the DNA served to infer D and trimming. The sample table holds 100,000 to 150,000 clones, of which roughly 84% were seen once. Jointly, the top ten make up roughly 1.2% of the sample.

Each collaborating institution followed its own protocols to collect whole blood in K2EDTA tubes. For TCRbeta analysis, collaborators shipped samples as frozen whole blood, isolated PBMCs, or DNA extracted from either of those sample types. The receptor's source is a woman of 80 years or more with acute or convalescent COVID-19. Sequencing used peripheral blood. The rearranged segments are TRBV29-1 and TRBJ2-5, and 13 junction bases match TRBD2. Read as DNA, the sequence is TGCAGCGCATCGACTAGCGGGAGGGAGACCCAGTACTTC. Translated, it reads CSASTSGRETQYF.